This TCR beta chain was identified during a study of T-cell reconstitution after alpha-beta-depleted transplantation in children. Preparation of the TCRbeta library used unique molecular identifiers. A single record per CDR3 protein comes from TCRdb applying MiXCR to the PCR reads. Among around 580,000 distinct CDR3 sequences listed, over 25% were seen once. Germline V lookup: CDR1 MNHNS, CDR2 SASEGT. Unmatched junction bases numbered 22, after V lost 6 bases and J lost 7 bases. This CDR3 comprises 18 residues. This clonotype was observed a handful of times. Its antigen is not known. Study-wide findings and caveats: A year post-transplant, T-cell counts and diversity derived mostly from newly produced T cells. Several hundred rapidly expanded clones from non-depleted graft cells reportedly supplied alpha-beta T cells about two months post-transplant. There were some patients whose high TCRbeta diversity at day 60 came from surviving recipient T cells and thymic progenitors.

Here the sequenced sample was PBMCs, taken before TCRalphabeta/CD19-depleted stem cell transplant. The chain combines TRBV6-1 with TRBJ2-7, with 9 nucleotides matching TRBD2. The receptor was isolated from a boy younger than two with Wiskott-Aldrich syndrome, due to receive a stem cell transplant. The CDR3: CASSQTGPSGRPSWEQYF. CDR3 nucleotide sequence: TGTGCCAGCAGCCAGACAGGACCGAGCGGGAGGCCCTCTTGGGAGCAGTACTTC.